These 9 T cell receptor beta chains came from one sample sequenced in a study of human T cells and chemical hapten exposure (dated by TCRdb to about 2021). Library preparation employed RACE. The reads were generated on a NextSeq 500. TCRdb trimmed public reads at Q25 via fastp, called clones via MiXCR and kept in-frame beta chains. Each entry merges the rows of one CDR3 protein and shows their most common DNA and genes. For this sample the table gives approximately 260,000 distinct CDR3 sequences, of which 7.5% to 9% were detected only once. Jointly, the top ten make up 0.9% to 1.5% of the sample. According to the study, the label for this sample's time point signals: pre-sensitization, week 0. This specimen's treatment or condition label, per the study, means: therapeutic diphenylcyclopropenone sensitization with weekly scalp DPC. Sequencing used whole blood, obtained in connection with sensitization to the hapten diphenylcyclopropenone (DPC). All receptors derive from a man aged 18 to 30 with alopecia areata. Some clones in this sample may be carry-over from other donors' samples.

The V call is TRBV10-3, the J call TRBJ2-7, with unresolved D. The V end lost 2 bases, the J end lost 4 bases, and 6 bases lay between the germline ends. In germline, CDR1 is ENHRY, CDR2 SYGVKD. CDR3 length: 12 residues. CDR3 residues: CAISETAYEQYV. CDR3 DNA: TGTGCCATCAGTGAGACAGCTTACGAGCAGTACGTC.

This clonotype showed up just a few times. The chain couples TRBV27 to TRBJ2-1; D gene ambiguous. V dropped 3 bases and J dropped 4 bases, with 22 bases sitting between them. CDR1 and CDR2 from the germline V gene are MNHEY and SMNVEV (reference sequence). This CDR3 region has 18 residues. The CDR3 region is CASSFRFKRLENYNEQFF. CDR3 coding DNA: TGTGCCAGCAGTTTTAGGTTTAAAAGATTGGAGAATTACAATGAGCAGTTCTTC.

This clonotype turned up a few times. This chain joins TRBV12-3 or TRBV12-4 and TRBJ1-3, with D perhaps matching TRBD1 (5 bases). The CDR3 is 16 residues long. The ends were cut back, 6 bases at V and 0 bases at J, with 15 bases in the middle. The CDR3, as DNA: TGTGCCAGCAGCAGACTCGACAGCCGCTCTGGAAACACCATATATTTT. Residues: CASSRLDSRSGNTIYF.

This clonotype was observed at least ten times. The chain recombines TRBV5-5 with TRBJ2-3, with TRBD1 as a possible D gene (6 bases). The V end was cut by 0 bases, the J end by 0 bases, with 8 bases between. This CDR3 has 15 amino acids. The germline CDR1 and CDR2 sequences are SGHKS and YYEKEE (reference sequence). CDR3 amino acids: CASSLDRESTDTQYF. CDR3 DNA: TGTGCCAGCAGCTTGGACAGGGAAAGCACAGATACGCAGTATTTT.

This clonotype appeared many times. This chain joins TRBV7-9 and TRBJ1-2, with TRBD1 matching 12 bases. The ends lost 1 base at V and 8 bases at J; junction bases unmatched: 8. The germline V gene has CDR1 SEHNR and CDR2 FQNEAQ (reference sequence). The CDR3 covers 16 residues. CDR3 nucleotides: TGTGCCAGCAGCTTAGTAGGGGACAGGGGGCGTCGAGGCTACACCTTC. It codes for CASSLVGDRGRRGYTF.

The rearrangement joins TRBV4-1 to TRBJ1-5; D unresolved. The CDR3 runs 15 residues. V lost 2 bases to trimming and J lost 4 bases, with 12 bases between them. Germline assignment: CDR1 MGHRA and CDR2 YSYEKL. This CDR3 is CASSQFTRGNQPQHF. DNA for the CDR3: TGCGCCAGCAGCCAATTCACCAGAGGGAATCAGCCCCAGCATTTT.

The chain recombines TRBV20-1 with TRBJ1-1; D is unresolved. The CDR3 covers 10 residues. V was trimmed by 3 bases and J by 7 bases, leaving 6 bases between them. Germline loops: CDR1 DFQATT, CDR2 SNEGSKA (reference sequence). The CDR3 nucleotides read TGCAGTGCTAGTCGTGGTGAAGCTTTCTTT. Residues: CSASRGEAFF.

This clonotype came up many times. This chain links TRBV6-5 with TRBJ1-3; 7 nucleotides agree with TRBD1. CDR3 length: 14 amino acids. CDR1 MNHEY and CDR2 SVGAGI come from the germline V gene. V shed 4 bases and J 7 bases; nucleotides not matched to a gene: 7. CDR3 bases: TGTGCCAGCAGTTTAGAACAGGGGAGGAACACCATATATTTT. Translated, it gives CASSLEQGRNTIYF.

The rearrangement joins TRBV29-1 to TRBJ2-7; 7 positions agree with TRBD1. The CDR3 runs 13 residues. CDR1 and CDR2 (germline): SQVTM, ANQGSEA. The junction had 5 bases not matched to a gene; V was cut back by 4 bases and J by 2 bases. In DNA form, the CDR3 reads TGCAGCGTTGCACAGGGGAAAACCTACGAGCAGTACTTC. Its translation is CSVAQGKTYEQYF.